This T cell receptor beta chain was found in a study of shared clonotypes between healthy human individuals. Broader study findings: Represented diversity (both genetic and exposure-history) was limited by the small number of donors. Among donors, sharing of clonotypes was expected to be affected by sequencing depth. Several donors held about 5% of naive CD4 clonotypes in common.

Deletions cut 4 bases from V and 0 bases from J, with 13 bases between. Germline values: CDR1 SGHKS, CDR2 YYEKEE (reference sequence). This CDR3 spans 15 amino acids. On this clone: What it binds is unknown.

CD45RO-negative, CCR7-selected cells formed the naive CD8 fraction, which excluded terminally differentiated effector memory CD45RA+ cells. The authors distributed each subset's genomic DNA evenly over several immunoSEQ plates. Repertoires were generated with immunoSEQ multiplex PCR, while TCRdb's copy carries only in-frame clones and drops some. The data show about 650,000 clones, 95% to 96% seen once. The chain combines TRBV5-5 with TRBJ1-1; D unresolved. The sequence came from a woman aged 30 to 39 in good health. The material sequenced was naive CD8+ T cells sorted from blood. CDR3 sequence (DNA): TGTGCCAGCAGCCTCCACTTCGGTATGAACACTGAAGCTTTCTTT. It specifies CASSLHFGMNTEAFF. Combining the CDR3 with reference TRBV5-5 and TRBJ1-1 gives the whole variable domain DAGVTQSPTHLIKTRGQQVTLRCSPISGHKSVSWYQQVLGQGPQFIFQYYEKEERGRGNFPDRFSARQFPNYSSELNVNALLLGDSALYLCASSLHFGMNTEAFFGQGTRLTVV.